The 5 T cell receptor beta chains reported below all come from one sample, sequenced in a study of regulatory T cells in long-lasting Graves disease. Sequencing libraries for TCR beta were prepared with iRepertoire HTBI primers and Arm-PCR of CDR3 regions. Each CDR3 protein gets one entry after TCRdb re-called the multiplex PCR reads with MiXCR. The sample records fewer than 600,000 distinct CDR3 sequences, under 25% being singletons. The time point was: persistent/refractory GD, antithyroid drugs over 5 years with positive TRAb. Generation of the TCR library employed RNA extracted from PBMCs. The specimen was peripheral blood mononuclear cells (PBMCs), collected when the disease was refractory, from a patient treated with antithyroid drugs. The receptors originated from a female donor with Graves disease.

At least ten counts were recorded for this clonotype. The chain carries TRBV7-9 and TRBJ2-7, with D perhaps TRBD1 (5 bases). Germline V CDR1 and CDR2: SEHNR, FQNEAQ (reference sequence). V was pared by 0 bases and J by 3 bases, with 9 bases between. This CDR3 is 14 amino acids long. In DNA, the CDR3 is TGTGCCAGCAGCTTAGCGCAGGGTTACTACGAGCAGTACTTC. Translating gives CASSLAQGYYEQYF.

This clonotype was detected many times. The genes are TRBV6-5 and TRBJ1-2; D ambiguous. The CDR3 loop spans 14 amino acids. CDR1 is MNHEY, CDR2 SVGAGI, per germline. The V end lost 1 base, the J end lost 3 bases, and 9 bases lay between the germline ends. The DNA of the CDR3 is TGTGCCAGCAGTTACTGGCGGGTCTACTATGGCTACACCTTC. It translates to CASSYWRVYYGYTF.

V usage is TRBV19 and J usage is TRBJ1-1; D unresolved. Germline lookup yields CDR1 LNHDA and CDR2 SQIVND (reference sequence). V lost 5 bases and J lost 0, with 16 bases in between. The CDR3 consists of 16 residues. CDR3 loop: CASSGVGSAMNTEAFF. The DNA for the CDR3 is TGTGCCAGTAGTGGGGTCGGGAGCGCCATGAACACTGAAGCTTTCTTT. The entire variable domain, with the rest obtained from reference TRBV19 and TRBJ1-1, is as follows: DGGITQSPKYLFRKEGQNVTLSCEQNLNHDAMYWYRQDPGQGLRLIYYSQIVNDFQKGDIAEGYSVSREKKESFPLTVTSAQKNPTAFYLCASSGVGSAMNTEAFFGQGTRLTVV.

This clonotype was recorded at least ten times. This chain connects TRBV2 to TRBJ2-7; 8 nucleotides agree with TRBD1. CDR3 length: 12 amino acids. In germline, CDR1 is SNHLY, CDR2 FYNNEI. The CDR3 DNA follows: TGTGCTTCTGGGGACAGGCAATACGAGCAGTACTTC. Residues: CASGDRQYEQYF.

This rearrangement joins TRBV5-1 to TRBJ2-7; possible D gene TRBD2, 6 bases. The germline gives CDR1 SGHRS, CDR2 YFSETQ. This CDR3 is 15 amino acids long. Trimming cost V 2 bases and J 7 bases, with 19 bases left between them. This CDR3 is CASSLSRDFRGEQYF. The CDR3 region has the DNA TGCGCCAGCAGCTTATCTCGGGACTTTCGCGGGGAGCAGTACTTC.